The T cell receptor beta chain under discussion was sequenced for a study of T cells in Graves' hyperthyroidism and ophthalmopathy. General study findings and limits: In the analysis, a 13 V-J model separated ophthalmopathy from stable hyperthyroidism. Most thyroid clonotypes with frequency above 0.001 were detected in blood.

Amplified TCR beta CDR3 regions came from RNA transcripts. The HTBI primer set served for first-round RT-PCR of the TCR CDR3. MiXCR, applied by TCRdb to the multiplex PCR reads, yields one record per CDR3 protein. The sample lists approximately 370,000 distinct CDR3 sequences; more than 13% were seen once. The sample holds many counts of this clonotype. Its antigen is undetermined. V lost 6 bases, J lost 0 bases, and 11 bases lay in between. The CDR3 totals 14 residues. Input material: blood. This TCR was sampled from a woman aged 25 to 45 with Graves' hyperthyroidism. This chain joins TRBV12-3 or TRBV12-4 and TRBJ1-2; possible D gene TRBD1, 5 bases. This chain's CDR3 is CASSPGRSNYGYTF. The CDR3 region has the DNA TGTGCCAGCAGCCCGGGGCGGTCTAACTATGGCTACACCTTC.